This entry lists 20 T cell receptor beta chains sequenced from one sample in a study of T cell clones after liver transplantation. Generated by immunoSEQ multiplex PCR, the TCRdb table keeps only in-frame clones and is missing some. The data contain some 50,000 clones, roughly 71% of them singletons. Sequenced here: CD4+ T cells from blood, sampled at the 22-month timepoint. These receptors originate from a human patient who received a liver transplant. The T cells may come from the graft donor.

The genes are TRBV25-1 and TRBJ1-2; tentative D call: TRBD1 (5 bases). Germline loops: CDR1 MGHDK, CDR2 SYGVNS. This CDR3 is 14 amino acids long. The V end was cut by 3 bases, the J end by 6 bases, with 14 bases between. The CDR3 spells CASSDLRGYHGYTF. The CDR3 nucleotides are TGTGCCAGCAGTGATTTGAGGGGCTACCATGGCTACACCTTC.

This clone was recorded only once. The chain uses TRBV9 and TRBJ1-6; perhaps TRBD1 as D (6 bases). This CDR3 region has 16 residues. Trimming pared 2 bases from V and 0 bases from J, leaving 9 bases between. Germline V gene data show CDR1 as SGDLS and CDR2 as YYNGEE. The CDR3 DNA follows: TGTGCCAGCAGCGTGGGGGACACCTCCTATAATTCACCCCTCCACTTT. Translation gives CASSVGDTSYNSPLHF.

This clone was picked up one time. V usage is TRBV19 and J usage is TRBJ1-1; TRBD1 matches 7 bases. V shed 4 bases, J shed 7 bases, and the junction held 9 bases outside the gene matches. Germline-derived CDR1 and CDR2 are LNHDA and SQIVND (reference sequence). This CDR3 has 14 residues. The CDR3 coding sequence is TGTGCCAGTAGTAGAAAAACCGGACAGGATGAAGCTTTCTTT. Translating gives CASSRKTGQDEAFF.

This chain uses TRBV18 with TRBJ2-2; possibly TRBD1 for D (6 bases). Trimming removed 3 bases from V and 4 bases from J, with 15 bases in between. Germline V gives CDR1 KGHSH, CDR2 LQKENI. The CDR3 spans 16 residues. The CDR3, as DNA: TGTGCCAGCTCACCCGCAGGGGTGGAATCCACCGGGGAGCTGTTTTTT. It is translated as CASSPAGVESTGELFF.

This clone was detected many times. This sequence joins TRBV28 and TRBJ2-6; 7 bases are shared with TRBD2. The CDR3 loop spans 16 amino acids. J lost 0 bases, V lost 6 bases, and 5 bases had no gene match. CDR1 is MDHEN, CDR2 SYDVKM, per germline. CDR3: CASSHSGGSGANVLTF. CDR3 bases: TGTGCCAGCAGCCATTCGGGGGGCTCTGGGGCCAACGTCCTGACTTTC.

CDR3 region: CASTGGTANEKLFF. In DNA form, the CDR3 reads TGTGCCAGCACCGGGGGGACCGCAAATGAAAAACTGTTTTTT. This chain uses TRBV2 with TRBJ1-4; tentatively, D is TRBD1 (5 bases). Germline lookup yields CDR1 SNHLY and CDR2 FYNNEI. The CDR3 has 14 amino acids. The ends were cut back, 7 bases at V and 5 bases at J, with 14 bases in the middle.

The V call is TRBV28, the J call TRBJ2-3, with D possibly TRBD2 on 7 matching bases. The CDR3 contains 16 residues. Trimming pared 6 bases from V and 3 bases from J, leaving 19 bases between. Looked up from germline, CDR1 is MDHEN and CDR2 is SYDVKM. DNA for the CDR3: TGTGCCAGCAGACACCCCCCGGGGGGCGGTACAGATACGCAGTATTTT. It encodes CASRHPPGGGTDTQYF.

This chain uses TRBV2 with TRBJ1-2; D is undetermined. Germline V gives CDR1 SNHLY, CDR2 FYNNEI. Trimming pared 8 bases from V and 5 bases from J, leaving 9 bases between. The CDR3 has 11 residues. The DNA of the CDR3 is TGTGCCAGCCAAGTAGAGTATGGCTACACCTTC. Its translation: CASQVEYGYTF. Full variable domain (missing parts from reference TRBV2 and TRBJ1-2): EPEVTQTPSHQVTQMGQEVILRCVPISNHLYFYWYRQILGQKVEFLVSFYNNEISEKSEIFDDQFSVERPDGSNFTLKIRSTKLEDSAMYFCASQVEYGYTFGSGTRLTVV.

This chain links TRBV30 with TRBJ1-3; D ambiguous. Per germline, CDR1 GTSNPN and CDR2 SVGIG (reference sequence). The CDR3 has 14 residues. Trimming took 0 bases from V and 4 from J, leaving 10 bases between them. The CDR3, as DNA: TGTGCCTGGAGTGTAGCCCTTCGGGGAAACACCATATATTTT. Translated: CAWSVALRGNTIYF.

J is TRBJ1-1 and V is TRBV9; D unclear. The CDR3 covers 15 residues. Germline values: CDR1 SGDLS, CDR2 YYNGEE. The V end lost 3 bases, the J end lost 1 base, and 13 bases lay between the germline ends. The CDR3 DNA is TGTGCCAGCAGCGCCGTAGGGTTGGGGAACACTGAAGCTTTCTTT. Translated, it gives CASSAVGLGNTEAFF.

As for this clone: The sample holds other DNA sequences that translate to the same CDR3. V and J are TRBV5-8 and TRBJ1-5; unclear D gene. V lost 4 bases and J lost 0, with 5 bases in between. In germline, CDR1 is SGHTS, CDR2 YDEGEE. CDR3 length: 13 residues. The CDR3 coding sequence is TGTGCCAGCAGCCGTGATAGCAATCAGCCCCAGCATTTT. It translates to CASSRDSNQPQHF.

This chain uses TRBV7-2 with TRBJ2-3; 8 bases map to TRBD1. The V gene end was trimmed by 1 base and the J gene end by 4 bases; junction bases not matched to a gene: 13. The CDR3 extends over 18 amino acids. CDR1 is SGHTA, CDR2 FQGNSA, per germline. The CDR3 loop reads CASSLVPPPGGSADTQYF. CDR3 nucleotide sequence: TGTGCCAGCAGCTTAGTGCCCCCCCCAGGGGGCTCGGCAGATACGCAGTATTTT.

V and J are TRBV15 and TRBJ1-5; D is perhaps TRBD1 (5 bases). V lost 6 bases to trimming and J lost 6 bases, with 15 bases between them. The CDR3 extends over 14 amino acids. CDR1 is LNHNV and CDR2 is YYDKDF in the germline V gene (reference sequence). The CDR3: CATSRAGIGQPQHF. For the CDR3, the DNA is TGTGCCACCAGTCGGGCAGGGATTGGTCAGCCCCAGCATTTT.

The V gene is TRBV2, the J gene TRBJ2-3, with D possibly called TRBD1 or TRBD2 (6 bases each). The ends were cut back, 4 bases at V and 0 bases at J, with 17 bases in the middle. The V gene's germline CDR1 is SNHLY and CDR2 FYNNEI. The CDR3 runs to 17 residues. CDR3 nucleotide sequence: TGTGCCAGCAGTGTACAGGGTGGAGGGTCTAGCACAGATACGCAGTATTTT. Amino acids: CASSVQGGGSSTDTQYF.

The rearrangement joins TRBV5-4 to TRBJ2-1; TRBD1 agrees at 7 bases. Germline V gene data show CDR1 as SGHNT and CDR2 as YYREEE (reference sequence). The CDR3 totals 15 residues. With 3 bases clipped from V and 4 bases from J, the junction kept 7 bases outside the gene matches. CDR3: CASSWGTEEYNEQFF. CDR3 nucleotide sequence: TGTGCCAGCAGCTGGGGGACAGAAGAGTACAATGAGCAGTTCTTC.

The chain carries TRBV28 and TRBJ1-5; no clear D gene. Germline CDR1 reads MDHEN; CDR2 reads SYDVKM. The CDR3 totals 14 residues. Deletions cut 7 bases from V and 3 bases from J, with 13 bases between. The CDR3 sequence is CASTPGDLNQPQHF. Written as DNA, the CDR3 is TGTGCCAGCACCCCTGGGGATCTCAATCAGCCCCAGCATTTT.

The chain is built from TRBV11-3 and TRBJ2-1, with TRBD1 matching over 8 bases. The V gene end was trimmed by 3 bases and the J gene end by 2 bases; junction bases not matched to a gene: 6. The CDR3 spans 16 residues. The germline CDR1 and CDR2 sequences are SGHNT and YENEEA. The CDR3 region is CASSLGTGGTYNEQFF. The DNA of the CDR3 is TGTGCCAGCAGCTTGGGTACAGGGGGAACCTACAATGAGCAGTTCTTC.

In this sample, this clone turned up once. The chain has TRBV10-2 and TRBJ2-1; tentative D call: TRBD1 (6 bases). Germline values: CDR1 WSHSY, CDR2 SAAADI. Trimming removed 2 bases at V and 2 bases at J, with 10 bases between. CDR3 length: 15 residues. CDR3 nucleotide sequence: TGCGCCAGCAGTGAGCGCAGGGGAACCTACAATGAGCAGTTCTTC. The encoded protein is CASSERRGTYNEQFF.

The genes are TRBV6-5 and TRBJ2-6; D is unclear. Trimming removed 2 bases at V and 3 bases at J, with 8 bases between. Looked up from germline, CDR1 is MNHEY and CDR2 is SVGAGI. This CDR3 has 15 amino acids. The DNA of the CDR3 is TGTGCCAGCAGTTACCTAAGGGATGGGGCCAACGTCCTGACTTTC. Residues: CASSYLRDGANVLTF.

This clone was detected many times. This chain connects TRBV10-1 to TRBJ2-7, with D perhaps given as TRBD1 or TRBD2 (6 bases each). Germline CDR1 and CDR2: WNHNN and SYGVQD (reference sequence). The V gene lost 3 bases and the J gene lost 2 bases, with 11 bases spanning the gap. The length of the CDR3 is 14 residues. This chain's CDR3 is CASSDSGAAYEQYF. CDR3 sequence (DNA): TGCGCCAGCAGTGACTCGGGGGCGGCCTACGAGCAGTACTTC.